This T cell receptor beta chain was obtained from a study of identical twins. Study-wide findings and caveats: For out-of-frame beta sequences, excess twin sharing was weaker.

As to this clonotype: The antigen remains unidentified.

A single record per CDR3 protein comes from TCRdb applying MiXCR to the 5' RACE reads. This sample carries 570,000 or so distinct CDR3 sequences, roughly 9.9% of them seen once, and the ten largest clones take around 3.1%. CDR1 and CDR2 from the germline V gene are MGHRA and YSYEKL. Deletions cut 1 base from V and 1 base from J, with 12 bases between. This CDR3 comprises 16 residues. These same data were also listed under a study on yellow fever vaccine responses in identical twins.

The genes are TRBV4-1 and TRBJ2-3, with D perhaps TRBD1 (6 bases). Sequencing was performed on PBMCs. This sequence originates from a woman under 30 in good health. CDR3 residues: CASSQGPGAGTDTQYF. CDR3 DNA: TGCGCCAGCAGCCAAGGCCCAGGGGCAGGCACAGATACGCAGTATTTT.